The 8 T cell receptor beta chains listed next were all sequenced from one sample in a study of Ad26.COV2.S vaccination and SARS-CoV-2 variants. Noted treatment: 15 to 20 received Ad26.COV2.S at low or high dose, single or two shots; about 5 received placebo; per-sample allocation not given. Specimens were obtained on day 63 following the first vaccine or placebo injection. Produced via immunoSEQ multiplex PCR; TCRdb's table is partial and in-frame only. The table shows 250,000 to 300,000 clones, with 80% to 90% occurring only once. Sequenced material: peripheral blood, taken in a trial of Ad26.COV2.S vaccine versus placebo. The receptor source for this set is a person between 18 and 60 years old who received the Ad26.COV2.S COVID-19 vaccine or a placebo.

V usage is TRBV20-1 and J usage is TRBJ1-1; no clear D. Germline V lookup: CDR1 DFQATT, CDR2 SNEGSKA (reference sequence). V was pared by 5 bases and J by 10 bases, with 14 bases between. The CDR3 extends over 11 amino acids. For the CDR3, the DNA is TGCAGTGCTTTAAGCGGGAGGAGAGCTTTCTTT. Translation gives CSALSGRRAFF.

This clone appeared a single time. The chain couples TRBV6-1 to TRBJ2-1, with 9 bases lining up with TRBD1. The CDR3 is made up of 16 amino acids. The germline V gene encodes CDR1 MNHNS and CDR2 SASEGT. J was trimmed by 4 bases and V by 4 bases; bases with no gene match: 8. CDR3 sequence reads: CASSAEQGAPYNEQFF. CDR3 sequence (DNA): TGTGCCAGCAGTGCAGAACAGGGGGCCCCTTACAATGAGCAGTTCTTC.

This clone has only a few counts. This rearrangement joins TRBV5-4 to TRBJ1-4, with 7 bases fitting TRBD1. CDR1 is SGHNT, CDR2 YYREEE, per germline (reference sequence). Unmatched junction bases numbered 5, after V lost 4 bases and J lost 5 bases. The CDR3 sequence is 14 residues long. The CDR3 protein is CASSAGTENEKLFF. In DNA form, the CDR3 reads TGTGCCAGCAGCGCCGGGACAGAGAATGAAAAACTGTTTTTT.

The V call is TRBV2, the J call TRBJ2-4, with D perhaps TRBD1 or TRBD2 (5 bases each). CDR3 length: 16 amino acids. Germline CDR1 is SNHLY and CDR2 is FYNNEI. The V and J ends lost 6 bases and 5 bases respectively, with 20 bases between them. The CDR3 loop reads CASSRAGTSSENIQYF. The CDR3 region has the DNA TGTGCCAGCAGCCGGGCCGGGACCTCGTCGGAAAACATTCAGTACTTC.

The genes are TRBV5-8 and TRBJ1-5; possible D gene TRBD1, 5 bases. The CDR3 sequence is 15 residues long. With 0 bases removed from V and 4 bases from J, the gap between germline ends came to 11 bases. The germline V gene has CDR1 SGHTS and CDR2 YDEGEE. The CDR3, as DNA: TGTGCCAGCAGCTTGGAAGTTTGGGGGAATCAGCCCCAGCATTTT. Translation gives CASSLEVWGNQPQHF.

The sample holds one count of this clone. This chain joins TRBV7-2 and TRBJ2-1, with a tentative D call TRBD1 (5 bases). Trimming left V 1 base short and J 8 bases short, with 15 bases between. CDR1 is SGHTA and CDR2 is FQGNSA in the germline V gene. There are 15 residues in the CDR3. In DNA, the CDR3 is TGTGCCAGCAGCTTAGTCGCCAGGGCTGCGGATGAGCAGTTCTTC. This translates into CASSLVARAADEQFF.

The V gene is TRBV7-9, the J gene TRBJ2-3, with 13 nucleotides matching TRBD2. CDR3 length equals 16 residues. The germline gives CDR1 SEHNR, CDR2 FQNEAQ (reference sequence). Germline trimming cut 6 bases from V and 3 bases from J; bases unmatched to any gene: 6. The CDR3 coding sequence is TGTGCCAGCAGTTCGGGACTAGCGGGGAGAACAGATACGCAGTATTTT. This encodes CASSSGLAGRTDTQYF.

This chain uses TRBV4-1 with TRBJ2-3; 15 bases map to TRBD2. The CDR3 has 19 residues. V lost 4 bases and J lost 3; bases outside the gene matches: 11. Per germline, CDR1 MGHRA and CDR2 YSYEKL. The CDR3 region is CASSLAGLAGGLSTDTQYF. As DNA, the CDR3 is TGCGCCAGCAGCCTGGCCGGACTAGCGGGGGGGCTTTCGACAGATACGCAGTATTTT.